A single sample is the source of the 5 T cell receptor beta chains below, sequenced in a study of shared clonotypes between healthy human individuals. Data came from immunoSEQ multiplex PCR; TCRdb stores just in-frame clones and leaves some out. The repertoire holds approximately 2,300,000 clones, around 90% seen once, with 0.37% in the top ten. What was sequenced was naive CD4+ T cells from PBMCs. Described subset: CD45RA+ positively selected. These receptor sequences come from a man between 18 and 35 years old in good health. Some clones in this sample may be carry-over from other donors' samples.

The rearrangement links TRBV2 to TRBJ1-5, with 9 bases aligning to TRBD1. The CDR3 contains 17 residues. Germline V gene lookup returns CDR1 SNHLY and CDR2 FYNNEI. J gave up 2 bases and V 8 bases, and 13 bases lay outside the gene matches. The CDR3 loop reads CASSITPGQGGNQPQHF. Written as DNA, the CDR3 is TGTGCCAGCTCCATAACACCGGGACAGGGTGGCAATCAGCCCCAGCATTTT.

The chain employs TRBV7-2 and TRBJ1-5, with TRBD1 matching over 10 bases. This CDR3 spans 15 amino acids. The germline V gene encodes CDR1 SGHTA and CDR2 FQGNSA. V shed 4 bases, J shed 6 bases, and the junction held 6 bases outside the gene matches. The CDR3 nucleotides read TGTGCCAGCAGCTCCCAGACAGGGGGCGGTCAGCCCCAGCATTTT. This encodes CASSSQTGGGQPQHF. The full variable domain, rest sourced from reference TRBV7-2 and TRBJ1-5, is GAGVSQSPSNKVTEKGKDVELRCDPISGHTALYWYRQSLGQGLEFLIYFQGNSAPDKSGLPSDRFSAERTGGSVSTLTIQRTQQEDSAVYLCASSSQTGGGQPQHFGDGTRLSIL.

The CDR3 region is CASSPSIGQDFNTEAFF. For the CDR3, the DNA is TGCGCCAGCAGTCCCTCCATTGGACAGGACTTTAACACTGAAGCTTTCTTT. J is TRBJ1-1 and V is TRBV5-1; 7 bases are shared with TRBD1. Germline V lookup: CDR1 SGHRS, CDR2 YFSETQ. Germline trimming cut 5 bases from V and 2 bases from J; bases unmatched to any gene: 15. This CDR3 comprises 17 residues. The full variable domain, rest sourced from reference TRBV5-1 and TRBJ1-1, is KAGVTQTPRYLIKTRGQQVTLSCSPISGHRSVSWYQQTPGQGLQFLFEYFSETQRNKGNFPGRFSGRQFSNSRSEMNVSTLELGDSALYLCASSPSIGQDFNTEAFFGQGTRLTVV.

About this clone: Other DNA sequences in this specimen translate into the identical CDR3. CDR3 loop: CASSVGGSGELFF. CDR3 in DNA: TGTGCCAGCAGCGTAGGGGGGAGCGGGGAGCTGTTTTTT. The chain uses TRBV9 and TRBJ2-2, with D tentatively TRBD1 or TRBD2 (5 bases each). The CDR3 is 13 amino acids. Between the trimmed V and J ends, which lost 0 bases and 7 bases, there was a span of 7 bases. CDR1 and CDR2 from the germline V gene are SGDLS and YYNGEE.

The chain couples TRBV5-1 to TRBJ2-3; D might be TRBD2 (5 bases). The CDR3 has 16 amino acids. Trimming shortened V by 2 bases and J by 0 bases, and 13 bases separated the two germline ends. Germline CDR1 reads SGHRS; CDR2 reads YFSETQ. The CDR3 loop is CASSLSRTSSTDTQYF. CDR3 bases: TGCGCCAGCAGCTTATCGAGGACTTCTAGCACAGATACGCAGTATTTT.